This T cell receptor beta chain stems from a study of identical twins. This clonotype was detected only a few times. Each CDR3 protein is one row after TCRdb ran MiXCR on the 5' RACE reads. The data show 1.5 million to 2 million distinct CDR3 sequences, about 32% seen once. The TCR sequence derives from a newborn girl in good health. The source material was cord blood.

The CDR3 sequence is CASSHASGTSTDTQYF. As DNA, the CDR3 is TGTGCCAGCAGCCACGCGTCCGGGACTAGCACAGATACGCAGTATTTT. V and J are TRBV4-2 and TRBJ2-3; D may be TRBD2 (6 bases). This CDR3 has 16 amino acids. V lost 3 bases, J lost 0 bases, and 13 bases lay in between. In germline, CDR1 is LGHNA, CDR2 YNFKEQ.